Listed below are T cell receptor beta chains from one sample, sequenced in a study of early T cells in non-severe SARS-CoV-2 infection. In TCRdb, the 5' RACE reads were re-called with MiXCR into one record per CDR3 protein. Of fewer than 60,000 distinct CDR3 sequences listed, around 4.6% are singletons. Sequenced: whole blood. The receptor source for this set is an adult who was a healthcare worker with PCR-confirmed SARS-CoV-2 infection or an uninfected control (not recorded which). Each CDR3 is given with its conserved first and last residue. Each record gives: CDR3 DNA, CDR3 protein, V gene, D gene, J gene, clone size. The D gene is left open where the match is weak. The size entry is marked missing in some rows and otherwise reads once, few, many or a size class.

cdr3_nt: TGTGCCAGCAGCTTAACCAGCGGGCCCTTCTACGAGCAGTACTTC
cdr3_aa: CASSLTSGPFYEQYF
v_call: TRBV7-2
d_call: .
j_call: TRBJ2-7
clone_size: many

cdr3_nt: TGTGCCACCGGGACTACGGTGCGGAATGAGCAGTTCTTC
cdr3_aa: CATGTTVRNEQFF
v_call: TRBV24-1
d_call: TRBD2
j_call: TRBJ2-1
clone_size: many

cdr3_nt: TGTGCCAGCAGCCCCCGGGCGGTCCGGGGCTATGGCTACACCTTC
cdr3_aa: CASSPRAVRGYGYTF
v_call: TRBV9
d_call: .
j_call: TRBJ1-2
clone_size: many

cdr3_nt: TGCGCCAGCAGCTTGGGTGGAACTCATGAAGCTTTCTTT
cdr3_aa: CASSLGGTHEAFF
v_call: TRBV5-1
d_call: .
j_call: TRBJ1-1
clone_size: many

cdr3_nt: TGCAGTGCTAAGGTGTCGTACCAAGAGACCCAGTACTTC
cdr3_aa: CSAKVSYQETQYF
v_call: TRBV20-1
d_call: .
j_call: TRBJ2-5
clone_size: many

cdr3_nt: TGTGCCAGCAGCACACAGGGACGGTCCTACAATGAGCAGTTCTTC
cdr3_aa: CASSTQGRSYNEQFF
v_call: TRBV7-3
d_call: .
j_call: TRBJ2-1
clone_size: .

cdr3_nt: TGTGCCTGGGCCATGAACGGGGTGAACTACGAGCAGTACTTC
cdr3_aa: CAWAMNGVNYEQYF
v_call: TRBV30
d_call: .
j_call: TRBJ2-7
clone_size: many

cdr3_nt: TGTGCCTGGAGGCCTAACAGGGTTTCACCCCTCCACTTT
cdr3_aa: CAWRPNRVSPLHF
v_call: TRBV30
d_call: .
j_call: TRBJ1-6
clone_size: .

cdr3_nt: TGCAGTGCTAGTCAGGGGGCGCGGTTTAGAGTGCAGTACTTC
cdr3_aa: CSASQGARFRVQYF
v_call: TRBV20-1
d_call: TRBD1
j_call: TRBJ2-7
clone_size: .

cdr3_nt: TGTGCCAGCAGTTACGACTCGACAGGGGCGTACGAGCAGTACTTC
cdr3_aa: CASSYDSTGAYEQYF
v_call: TRBV6-2/TRBV6-3
d_call: TRBD1
j_call: TRBJ2-7
clone_size: many

cdr3_nt: TGTGCCAGCAGTTGGACGAGAAGGGTCGGGAATGAGCAGTTCTTC
cdr3_aa: CASSWTRRVGNEQFF
v_call: TRBV27
d_call: .
j_call: TRBJ2-1
clone_size: many

cdr3_nt: TGTGCCACCAGTGAACAGGGGGAAAACACCGGGGAGCTGTTTTTT
cdr3_aa: CATSEQGENTGELFF
v_call: TRBV24-1
d_call: TRBD1
j_call: TRBJ2-2
clone_size: many

cdr3_nt: TGCGCCAGCAGCCAAACAGTGACGGGCGCCTACGAGCAGTACTTC
cdr3_aa: CASSQTVTGAYEQYF
v_call: TRBV5-1
d_call: .
j_call: TRBJ2-7
clone_size: once

cdr3_nt: TGTGCCAGCAGTTACAGCGGGAGTGGGAACGAGCAGTACTTC
cdr3_aa: CASSYSGSGNEQYF
v_call: TRBV6-6
d_call: TRBD2
j_call: TRBJ2-7
clone_size: many

cdr3_nt: TGTGCCAGCAGCTATGGGACAGACTCCTACGAGCAGTACTTC
cdr3_aa: CASSYGTDSYEQYF
v_call: TRBV3-1
d_call: TRBD1
j_call: TRBJ2-7
clone_size: few

cdr3_nt: TGTGCCAGCAGTGACAGCGCGGGAAACACCATATATTTT
cdr3_aa: CASSDSAGNTIYF
v_call: TRBV12-3/TRBV12-4
d_call: .
j_call: TRBJ1-3
clone_size: once

cdr3_nt: TGTGCCAGCATCCTCACAGGGGAGGGGGCAGATACGCAGTATTTT
cdr3_aa: CASILTGEGADTQYF
v_call: TRBV7-9
d_call: .
j_call: TRBJ2-3
clone_size: many

cdr3_nt: TGTGCCAGCAGTGATTCGACAGGGGAAGAAAAACTGTTTTTT
cdr3_aa: CASSDSTGEEKLFF
v_call: TRBV12-3/TRBV12-4
d_call: TRBD1
j_call: TRBJ1-4
clone_size: few

cdr3_nt: TGCAGCGTTGGCTCCGAGGGTCAGCCCCAGCATTTT
cdr3_aa: CSVGSEGQPQHF
v_call: TRBV29-1
d_call: .
j_call: TRBJ1-5
clone_size: many

cdr3_nt: TGTGCCAGCACCGGACAGGGAGTCGGCAATCAGCCCCAGCATTTT
cdr3_aa: CASTGQGVGNQPQHF
v_call: TRBV6-1
d_call: TRBD1
j_call: TRBJ1-5
clone_size: many

cdr3_nt: TGTGCCAGCAGCTTCGGCGGGGCGCCATACAATGAGCAGTTCTTC
cdr3_aa: CASSFGGAPYNEQFF
v_call: TRBV7-2
d_call: .
j_call: TRBJ2-1
clone_size: many

cdr3_nt: TGCAGTGCTAGGTGGAACACCTACGAGCAGTACTTC
cdr3_aa: CSARWNTYEQYF
v_call: TRBV20-1
d_call: .
j_call: TRBJ2-7
clone_size: .

cdr3_nt: TGTGCCACCAGCAGGAGCGGGGGGGGAACTGAAGCTTTCTTT
cdr3_aa: CATSRSGGGTEAFF
v_call: TRBV15
d_call: .
j_call: TRBJ1-1
clone_size: many

cdr3_nt: TGCAGCGTTGAAGAAGTCCGTGGCTTCGAGACCCAGTACTTC
cdr3_aa: CSVEEVRGFETQYF
v_call: TRBV29-1
d_call: .
j_call: TRBJ2-5
clone_size: few

cdr3_nt: TGTGCCAGTGGCCGGAACACTGAAGCTTTCTTT
cdr3_aa: CASGRNTEAFF
v_call: TRBV19
d_call: .
j_call: TRBJ1-1
clone_size: .